Each of the 5 T cell receptor beta chains below was sequenced from the same sample in a study of T cells in women clearing cervical HPV infection (dated by TCRdb to between 2018 and 2020). Library creation used the immunoSEQ multiplex PCR assay. TCRdb limited this immuneACCESS table to in-frame rearrangements with V and J called. A share of clones is missing; checked studies link under half to unresolved V genes, and the rest is unexplained. The sample's table covers roughly 40,000 clones. The top ten clones comprise around 4.5% of the sample. Sequencing used blood buffy coat. These receptors came from a woman between 18 and 69 years old with a cervical HPV16 infection that either progressed to CIN3+ or cleared (not recorded which).

Concerning this clone itself: The CDR3 goes on 3 residues after the read ends, and that part is filled in from the germline J gene. This rearrangement joins TRBV6-1 to TRBJ1-4; TRBD1 might be the D (5 bases). Germline CDR1 and CDR2: MNHNS and SASEGT. Between the trimmed V and J ends, which lost 0 bases and 8 bases, there was a span of 13 bases. The CDR3 length is 15 residues. CDR3 DNA, as far as it was read: TGTGCCAGCAGTGAAGCGGGGGGATTGACGGAAAAA. It codes for CASSEAGGLTEK. The entire CDR3 protein reads CASSEAGGLTEKLFF.

Details on this clone: Read data end 3 residues before the CDR3 end; the end is taken from the germline J gene. The V and J genes are TRBV23-1 and TRBJ1-5, with D maybe TRBD1 (6 bases). TRBV23-1 is flagged as an ORF with uncertain function. V dropped 4 bases and J dropped 1 base, with 14 bases sitting between them. The CDR3 totals 16 residues. The sequenced part of the CDR3 DNA is TGCGCCAGCAGTCGCCCGGGGGGGACAAGCAATCAGCCC. Translated: CASSRPGGTSNQP. The complete CDR3 reads CASSRPGGTSNQPQHF.

Of note for this clone: The read ends 3 residues before the CDR3 terminus; that terminus is restored from the germline J gene. This chain links TRBV5-1 with TRBJ1-2; TRBD1 agrees at 9 bases. Germline V lookup: CDR1 SGHRS, CDR2 YFSETQ. The CDR3 loop spans 15 amino acids. The V segment lost 0 bases and the J segment 5 bases; nucleotides outside the gene matches: 5. The covered CDR3 bases are TGCGCCAGCAGCTTGGAGCGACAGGGGGGTTATGGC. It codes for CASSLERQGGYG. The full CDR3 is CASSLERQGGYGYTF.

In the case of this clone: Coverage ceases 3 residues before the CDR3 finishes, and the germline J gene fills in the end. The chain joins TRBV5-4 to TRBJ2-1; D perhaps matches TRBD1 (5 bases). The CDR3 runs to 14 residues. Germline V gene sequence: CDR1 SGHNT, CDR2 YYREEE (reference sequence). V was pared by 4 bases and J by 3 bases, with 11 bases between. The covered CDR3 bases are TGTGCCAGCAGCACCCCTGACAGCTACAATGAG. It yields the protein CASSTPDSYNE. The whole CDR3 sequence is CASSTPDSYNEQFF. The full variable domain, completed using reference TRBV5-4 and TRBJ2-1, is ETGVTQSPTHLIKTRGQQVTLRCSSQSGHNTVSWYQQALGQGPQFIFQYYREEENGRGNFPPRFSGLQFPNYSSELNVNALELDDSALYLCASSTPDSYNEQFFGPGTRLTVL.

Concerning this clone: The read comes to an end 3 residues before the CDR3 does, leaving the germline J gene to fill in the end. This rearrangement joins TRBV11-2 to TRBJ2-1; D remains ambiguous. The germline V and J ends were trimmed by 1 base and 7 bases, with 14 bases remaining between them. The CDR3 runs 15 residues. CDR1 is SGHAT, CDR2 FQNNGV, per germline. The CDR3 bases that were read are TGTGCCAGCAGCTTAGGCGATAGTTTAGAGAATGAG. Translating it yields CASSLGDSLENE. The CDR3 in its entirety is CASSLGDSLENEQFF.